This T cell receptor (beta chain) was retrieved from a study of cytomegalovirus exposure and HLA in healthy donors. Study results and limitations: The authors later found HLA-associated TCR beta chains more clonally expanded than equally common others.

Vbeta (60) and Jbeta (13) primers were used in the PCR. Assay: immunoSEQ multiplex PCR; the TCRdb copy retains only in-frame clones and omits some. The sample shows 250,000 or so clones, about 93% of them seen only once. As concerns this clone: What it binds is unknown.

The CDR3 totals 14 residues. V lost 1 base, J lost 1 base, and 7 bases lay in between. The germline V gene has CDR1 KGHSH and CDR2 LQKENI. The rearrangement links TRBV18 to TRBJ1-1; D ambiguous. The TCR sequence derives from a girl aged 2 to 9 in good health and CMV-seronegative. The sequencing sample was made of PBMCs. DNA of the CDR3: TGTGCCAGCTCACCACTTGGAGGGAACACTGAAGCTTTCTTT. Its translation: CASSPLGGNTEAFF.